The sequence of this T cell receptor (beta chain) was determined in a study of T cells in Graves' hyperthyroidism and ophthalmopathy. This CDR3 spans 15 amino acids. Germline values: CDR1 MGHDK, CDR2 SYGVNS. The V and J ends lost 3 bases and 7 bases, in that order; junction bases with no gene match: 8. Amplification of TCR beta CDR3 regions used RNA as the template. A set of HTBI primers served as the primers for a first-round RT-PCR of the TCR CDR3. TCRdb reprocessed the multiplex PCR reads with MiXCR, giving one entry per CDR3 protein. The repertoire holds roughly 500,000 distinct CDR3 sequences, with around 50% as singletons.

The TCR was taken from an adult woman with Graves' disease, either hyperthyroidism or ophthalmopathy (not recorded which). The V gene is TRBV25-1, the J gene TRBJ1-4; TRBD1 aligns across 7 bases. Input material: peripheral blood or thyroid tissue (not recorded which). The CDR3 DNA sequence: TGTGCCAGCAGTGATGCGACAGGGCGTCGTGAAAAACTGTTTTTT. This gives the protein CASSDATGRREKLFF.